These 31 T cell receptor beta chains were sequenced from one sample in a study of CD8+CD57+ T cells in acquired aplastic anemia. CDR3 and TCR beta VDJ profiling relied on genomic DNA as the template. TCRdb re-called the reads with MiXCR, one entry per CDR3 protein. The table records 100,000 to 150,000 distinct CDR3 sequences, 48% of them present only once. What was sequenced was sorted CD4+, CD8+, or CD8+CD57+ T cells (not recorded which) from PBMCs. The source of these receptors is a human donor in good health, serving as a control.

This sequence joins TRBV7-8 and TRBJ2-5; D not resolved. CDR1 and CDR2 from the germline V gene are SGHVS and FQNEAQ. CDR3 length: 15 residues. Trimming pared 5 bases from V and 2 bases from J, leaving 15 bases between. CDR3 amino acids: CASSHRRTTQETQYF. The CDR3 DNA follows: TGTGCCAGCAGCCACCGACGAACAACTCAAGAGACCCAGTACTTC.

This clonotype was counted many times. Written as DNA, the CDR3 is TGCAGTGCTAGGACAGGGGGCACAGATACGCAGTATTTT. Protein: CSARTGGTDTQYF. This chain links TRBV20-1 with TRBJ2-3; 8 bases are shared with TRBD1. Germline loops: CDR1 DFQATT, CDR2 SNEGSKA (reference sequence). V trimming: 3 bases; J trimming: 1 base; junction bases outside the gene matches: 0. The CDR3 is made up of 13 amino acids.

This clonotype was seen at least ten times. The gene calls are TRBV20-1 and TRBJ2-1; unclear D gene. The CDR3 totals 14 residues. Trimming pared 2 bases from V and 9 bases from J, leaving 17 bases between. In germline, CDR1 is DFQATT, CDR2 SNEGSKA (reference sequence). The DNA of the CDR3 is TGCAGTGCTAGATCGACTTCCCGGTGGGGTGAGCAGTTCTTC. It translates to CSARSTSRWGEQFF.

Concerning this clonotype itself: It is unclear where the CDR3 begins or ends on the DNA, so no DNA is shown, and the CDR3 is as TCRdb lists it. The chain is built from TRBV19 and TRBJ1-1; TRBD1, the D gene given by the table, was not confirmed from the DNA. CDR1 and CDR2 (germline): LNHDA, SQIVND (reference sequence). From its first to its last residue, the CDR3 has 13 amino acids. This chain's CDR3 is CASSILVGEGSFF.

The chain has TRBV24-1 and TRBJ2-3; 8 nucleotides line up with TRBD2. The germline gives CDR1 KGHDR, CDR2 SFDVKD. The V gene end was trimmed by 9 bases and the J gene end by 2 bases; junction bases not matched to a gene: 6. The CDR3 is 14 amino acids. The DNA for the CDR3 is TGTGCCACCCCCGGGGGGGTCTACACAGATACGCAGTATTTT. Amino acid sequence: CATPGGVYTDTQYF.

The CDR3, as DNA: TGTGCCAGCAGTGAAGGTTTCAGGGGAAACTATGGCTACACCTTC. It codes for CASSEGFRGNYGYTF. The rearrangement links TRBV2 to TRBJ1-2; tentatively, D is TRBD1 (6 bases). The CDR3 loop spans 15 amino acids. Germline CDR1 SNHLY, CDR2 FYNNEI. Trimming took 1 base from V and 2 from J, leaving 11 bases between them.

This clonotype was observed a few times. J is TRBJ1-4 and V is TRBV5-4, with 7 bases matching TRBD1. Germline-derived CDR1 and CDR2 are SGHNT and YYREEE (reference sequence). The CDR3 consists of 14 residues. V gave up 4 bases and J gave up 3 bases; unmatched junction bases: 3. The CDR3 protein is CASSRDSSNEKLFF. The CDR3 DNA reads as TGTGCCAGCAGCCGGGACAGCTCTAATGAAAAACTGTTTTTT. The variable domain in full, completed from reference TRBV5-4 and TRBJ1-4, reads ETGVTQSPTHLIKTRGQQVTLRCSSQSGHNTVSWYQQALGQGPQFIFQYYREEENGRGNFPPRFSGLQFPNYSSELNVNALELDDSALYLCASSRDSSNEKLFFGSGTQLSVL.

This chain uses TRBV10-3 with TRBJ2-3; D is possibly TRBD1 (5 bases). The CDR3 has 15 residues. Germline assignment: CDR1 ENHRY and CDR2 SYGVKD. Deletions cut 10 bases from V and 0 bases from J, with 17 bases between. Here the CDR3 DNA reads TGTGCCACCTTAATGCTAGGGGCGAGCACAGATACGCAGTATTTT. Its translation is CATLMLGASTDTQYF.

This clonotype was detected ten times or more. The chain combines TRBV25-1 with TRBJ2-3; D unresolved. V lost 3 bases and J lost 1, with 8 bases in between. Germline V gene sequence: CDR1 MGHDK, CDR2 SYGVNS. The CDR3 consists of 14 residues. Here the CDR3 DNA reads TGTGCCAGCAGTGATCAGAGAGGCACAGATACGCAGTATTTT. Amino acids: CASSDQRGTDTQYF. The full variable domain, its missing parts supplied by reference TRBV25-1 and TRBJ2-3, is EADIYQTPRYLVIGTGKKITLECSQTMGHDKMYWYQQDPGMELHLIHYSYGVNSTEKGDLSSESTVSRIRTEHFPLTLESARPSHTSQYLCASSDQRGTDTQYFGPGTRLTVL.

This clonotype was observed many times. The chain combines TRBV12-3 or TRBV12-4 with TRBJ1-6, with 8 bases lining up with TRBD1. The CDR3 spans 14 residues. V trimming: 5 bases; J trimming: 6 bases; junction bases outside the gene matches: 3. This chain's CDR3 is CASSPDRGNSPLHF. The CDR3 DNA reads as TGTGCCAGCAGTCCAGACAGGGGTAATTCACCCCTCCACTTT.

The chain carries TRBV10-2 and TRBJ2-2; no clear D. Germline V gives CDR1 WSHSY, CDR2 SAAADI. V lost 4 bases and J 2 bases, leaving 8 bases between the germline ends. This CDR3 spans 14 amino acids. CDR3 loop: CASSVLDNTGELFF. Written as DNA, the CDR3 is TGCGCCAGCAGTGTTCTGGACAACACCGGGGAGCTGTTTTTT.

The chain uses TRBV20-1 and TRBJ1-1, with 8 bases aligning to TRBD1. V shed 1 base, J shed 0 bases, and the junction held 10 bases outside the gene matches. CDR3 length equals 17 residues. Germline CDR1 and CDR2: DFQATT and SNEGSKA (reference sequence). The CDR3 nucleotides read TGCAGTGCTAGAGCGATTGGATTGGGACAGGTGAACACTGAAGCTTTCTTT. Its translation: CSARAIGLGQVNTEAFF.

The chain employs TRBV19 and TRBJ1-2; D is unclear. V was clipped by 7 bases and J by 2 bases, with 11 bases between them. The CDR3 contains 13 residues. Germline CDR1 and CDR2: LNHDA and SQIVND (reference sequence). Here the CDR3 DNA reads TGTGCCAGTATCCCGACGGGAAACTATGGCTACACCTTC. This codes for CASIPTGNYGYTF.

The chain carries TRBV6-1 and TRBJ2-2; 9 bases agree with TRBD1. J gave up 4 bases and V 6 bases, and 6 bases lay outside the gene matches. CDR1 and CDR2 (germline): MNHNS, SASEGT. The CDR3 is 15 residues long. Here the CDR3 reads CASRTDRGGTGELFF. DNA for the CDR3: TGTGCCAGCAGAACAGACAGGGGGGGCACCGGGGAGCTGTTTTTT.

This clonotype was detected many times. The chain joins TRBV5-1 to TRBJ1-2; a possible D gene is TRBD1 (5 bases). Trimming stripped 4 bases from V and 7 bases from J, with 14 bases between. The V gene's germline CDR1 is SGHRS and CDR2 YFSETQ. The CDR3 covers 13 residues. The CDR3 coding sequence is TGCGCCAGCAGCGGAGGGACGTCCGGTGGCTACACCTTC. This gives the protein CASSGGTSGGYTF.

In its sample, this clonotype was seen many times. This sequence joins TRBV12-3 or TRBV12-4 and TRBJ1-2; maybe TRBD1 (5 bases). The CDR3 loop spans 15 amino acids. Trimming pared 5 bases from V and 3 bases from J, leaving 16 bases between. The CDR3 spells CASSPGTGEDYGYTF. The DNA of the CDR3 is TGTGCCAGCAGTCCCGGGACCGGGGAGGACTATGGCTACACCTTC.

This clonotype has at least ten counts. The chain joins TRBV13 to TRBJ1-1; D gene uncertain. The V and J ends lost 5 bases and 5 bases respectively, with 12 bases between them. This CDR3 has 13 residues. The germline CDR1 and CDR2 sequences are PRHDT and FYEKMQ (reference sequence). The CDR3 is CASSPGGRTEAFF. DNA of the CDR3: TGTGCCAGCAGCCCAGGTGGCCGTACTGAAGCTTTCTTT.

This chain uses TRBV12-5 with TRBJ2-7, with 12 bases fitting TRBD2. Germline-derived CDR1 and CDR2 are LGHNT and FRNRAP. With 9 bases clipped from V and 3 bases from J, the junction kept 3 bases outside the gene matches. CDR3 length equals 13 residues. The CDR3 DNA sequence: TGTGCTAGAGGACTAGCGGGGAACTACGAGCAGTACTTC. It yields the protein CARGLAGNYEQYF.

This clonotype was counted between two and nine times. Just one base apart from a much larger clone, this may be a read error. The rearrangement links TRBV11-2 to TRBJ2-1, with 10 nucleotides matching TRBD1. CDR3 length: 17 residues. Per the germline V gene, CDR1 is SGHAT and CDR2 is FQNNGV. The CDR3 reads CASSRGDRGSSYNGQFF. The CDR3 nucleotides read TGTGCCAGCAGCCGGGGGGACAGGGGATCTTCCTACAATGGGCAGTTCTTC.

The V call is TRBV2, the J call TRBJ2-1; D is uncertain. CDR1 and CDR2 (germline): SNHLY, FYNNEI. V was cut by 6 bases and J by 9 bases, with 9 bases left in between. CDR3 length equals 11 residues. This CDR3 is CASRKGGEQFF. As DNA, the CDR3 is TGTGCCAGCAGGAAAGGCGGTGAGCAGTTCTTC.

CDR3 residues: CASSRQDLNTGELFF. In DNA, the CDR3 is TGTGCCAGTAGTCGACAGGACCTGAACACCGGGGAGCTGTTTTTT. The chain is built from TRBV19 and TRBJ2-2; D is perhaps TRBD1 (6 bases). This CDR3 is built from 15 residues. Germline V CDR1 and CDR2: LNHDA, SQIVND (reference sequence). Trimming stripped 5 bases from V and 1 base from J, with 11 bases between.

CDR3 residues: CASSPLSPTGDQPQHF. CDR3 DNA: TGTGCCAGCTCACCATTAAGCCCTACAGGGGATCAGCCCCAGCATTTT. The gene calls are TRBV18 and TRBJ1-5; TRBD1 matches at 7 bases. The CDR3 contains 16 residues. Germline values: CDR1 KGHSH, CDR2 LQKENI. Losses at the gene ends were 2 bases for V and 5 bases for J; bases not matched to a gene: 9.

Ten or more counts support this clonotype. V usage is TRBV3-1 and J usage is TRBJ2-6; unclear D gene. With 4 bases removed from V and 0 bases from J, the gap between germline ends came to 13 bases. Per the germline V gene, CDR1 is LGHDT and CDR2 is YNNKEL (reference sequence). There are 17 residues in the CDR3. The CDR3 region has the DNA TGTGCCAGCAGCCTAATGCGTGTCGGCTCTGGGGCCAACGTCCTGACTTTC. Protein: CASSLMRVGSGANVLTF.

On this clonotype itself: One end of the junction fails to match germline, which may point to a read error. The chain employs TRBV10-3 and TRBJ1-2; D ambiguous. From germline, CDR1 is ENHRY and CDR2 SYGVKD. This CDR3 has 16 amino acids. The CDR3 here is CAISDFKPRFNYGYAF. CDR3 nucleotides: TGTGCCATCAGTGATTTCAAGCCAAGGTTCAACTATGGCTACGCCTTC.

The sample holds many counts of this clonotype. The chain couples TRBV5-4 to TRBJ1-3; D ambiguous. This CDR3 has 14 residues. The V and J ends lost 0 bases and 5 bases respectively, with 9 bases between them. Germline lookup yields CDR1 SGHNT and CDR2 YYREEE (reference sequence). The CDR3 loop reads CASSLEGGRNTIYF. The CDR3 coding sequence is TGTGCCAGCAGCTTGGAGGGCGGTCGAAACACCATATATTTT.

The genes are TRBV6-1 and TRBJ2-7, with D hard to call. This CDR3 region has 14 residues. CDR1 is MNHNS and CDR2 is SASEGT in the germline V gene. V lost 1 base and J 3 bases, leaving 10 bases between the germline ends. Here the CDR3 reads CASSEGQAIYEQYF. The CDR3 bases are TGTGCCAGCAGTGAAGGCCAGGCGATCTACGAGCAGTACTTC.

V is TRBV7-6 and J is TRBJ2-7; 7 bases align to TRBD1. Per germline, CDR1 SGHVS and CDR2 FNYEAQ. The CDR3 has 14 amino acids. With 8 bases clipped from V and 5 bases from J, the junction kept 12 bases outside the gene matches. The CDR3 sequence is CASSLIGGDDEQYF. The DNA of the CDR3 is TGTGCCAGCTCACTCATAGGGGGCGACGACGAGCAGTACTTC.

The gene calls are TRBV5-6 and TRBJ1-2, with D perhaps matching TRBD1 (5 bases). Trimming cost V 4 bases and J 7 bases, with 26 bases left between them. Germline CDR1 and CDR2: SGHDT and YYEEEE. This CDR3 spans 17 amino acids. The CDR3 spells CASSPQTLPGSLFGYTF. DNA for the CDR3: TGTGCCAGCAGCCCACAGACACTTCCAGGGAGCCTGTTTGGCTACACCTTC.

The CDR3 region is CASQLGSPIFSGNTIYF. CDR3 nucleotides: TGTGCCAGTCAGCTTGGCAGTCCCATCTTCTCTGGAAACACCATATATTTT. The genes are TRBV11-1 and TRBJ1-3, with D unclear. The CDR3 loop spans 17 amino acids. Germline CDR1 SGHAT, CDR2 FQDESV (reference sequence). Trimming pared 9 bases from V and 0 bases from J, leaving 21 bases between.

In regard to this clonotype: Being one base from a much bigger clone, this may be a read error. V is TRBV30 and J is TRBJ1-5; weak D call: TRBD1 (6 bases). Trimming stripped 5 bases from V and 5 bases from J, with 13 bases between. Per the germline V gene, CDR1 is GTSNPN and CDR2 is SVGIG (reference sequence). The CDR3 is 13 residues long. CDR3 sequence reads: CAWGRGGDQPQHF. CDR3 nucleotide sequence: TGTGCCTGGGGACGAGGGGGTGATCAGCCCCAGCATTTT. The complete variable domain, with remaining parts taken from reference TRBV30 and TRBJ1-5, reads SQTIHQWPATLVQPVGSPLSLECTVEGTSNPNLYWYRQAAGRGLQLLFYSVGIGQISSEVPQNLSASRPQDRQFILSSKKLLLSDSGFYLCAWGRGGDQPQHFGDGTRLSIL.

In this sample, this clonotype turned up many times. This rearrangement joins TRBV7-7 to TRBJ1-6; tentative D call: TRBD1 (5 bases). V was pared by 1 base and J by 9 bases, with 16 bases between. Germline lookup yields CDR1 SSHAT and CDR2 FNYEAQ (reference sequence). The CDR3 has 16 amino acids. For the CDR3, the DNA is TGTGCCAGCAGCTTAGTAGCAGGGCCAAAGGGTTCACCCCTCCACTTT. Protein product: CASSLVAGPKGSPLHF.